This paragraph covers one T cell receptor (beta chain) sequence. No cognate antigen has been identified for it. There are no base qualities to consult, and no much larger clone falls within one base. The study deep-sequenced TCR repertoires of sorted CD4+ and CD8+ blood T cells from severe aplastic anemia patients and healthy subjects. Ficoll-Paque density gradient centrifugation was used to isolate peripheral blood mononuclear cells. Before DNA extraction, CD4+ and CD8+ T cells were sorted with FACS or magnetic beads. V is trimmed back by 6 bases and J by 0 bases, and the junction contains 6 bases that no gene match accounts for. According to the germline V gene, CDR1 reads SNHLY and CDR2 reads FYNNEI. The CDR3 contains 17 residues, cysteine and phenylalanine counted. Only CDR3 DNA remains: 51 bases, in frame from the first base. The sample is drawn from a study of CD8+CD57+ T cells in acquired aplastic anemia (dated by TCRdb to the late 2010s). The study in broad terms: A mean of about 3.2 ug of DNA, ranging from roughly 0.17 to 30 ug, was extracted from sorted CD4+ and CD8+ cells. Mean read counts for healthy donor samples were 10 million to 10.8 million for CD4+ cells and 11.0 million for CD8+ cells. Overall study results and their limits: Patients and healthy controls showed no significant difference in CD8+ Simpson's diversity (P=0.060). Although 25 to 30 CD8+ CDR3 sequences were shared by patients and controls, these sequences appeared highly expressed in patients and within the immunodominant clones of patients.

Genomic DNA served as template for TCR beta VDJ combination and CDR3 sequence profiling. TCR repertoire sequencing was run on an Illumina HiSeq 2000. For the original study's pipeline: Repertoire assessment relied on Simpson's diversity index, CDR3 size and DJ length profiles, and TRBV/TRBJ rearrangement plots. The most abundant DNA sequence in the deep sequencing data was defined as the immunodominant clone. CDR3 amino acid sequences were screened for sharing across subjects and were compared with published repertoires and the VDJdb database. Starting from the raw public reads, TCRdb applied fastp trimming at Q25, assembled clones with MiXCR and retained in-frame beta chains. One record per CDR3 amino acid sequence lists the most common genes and DNA. The V and J calls come from TCRdb's annotation, not from the publication. The sample table shows 100,000 to 150,000 distinct CDR3 sequences, and 40% to 60% are seen once. Around 2.3% of the sample is taken by the ten largest.

Sample: sorted CD4+, CD8+, or CD8+CD57+ T cells (not recorded which) from PBMCs. The chain couples TRBV2 to TRBJ2-3; 13 bases in the junction line up with TRBD2. The receptor was isolated from a human donor in good health, serving as a control. The CDR3 protein is CASSSGLAGTSTDTQYF. The DNA reads as follows: TGTGCCAGCAGCTCGGGACTAGCGGGGACAAGCACAGATACGCAGTATTTT. The full variable domain, with segments outside the CDR3 supplied by the reference TRBV2 and TRBJ2-3 proteins, appears as EPEVTQTPSHQVTQMGQEVILRCVPISNHLYFYWYRQILGQKVEFLVSFYNNEISEKSEIFDDQFSVERPDGSNFTLKIRSTKLEDSAMYFCASSSGLAGTSTDTQYFGPGTRLTVL.